The 24 T cell receptor beta chains reported below all come from one sample, sequenced in a study of CD8+CD57+ T cells in acquired aplastic anemia. It was genomic DNA that served as the template for profiling TCR beta VDJ and CDR3. A single record per CDR3 protein comes from TCRdb applying MiXCR to the reads. The table includes hundreds of thousands of distinct CDR3 sequences, around 33% detected once. All patients picked for sequencing had shown, by flow cytometry, an expansion of CD8+CD57+ cells. Sequencing input: sorted CD4+, CD8+, or CD8+CD57+ T cells (not recorded which) from PBMCs. The receptors were sampled from a human donor with aplastic anemia.

This chain connects TRBV9 to TRBJ2-5; TRBD2 agrees at 11 bases. CDR3 length equals 18 residues. From germline, CDR1 is SGDLS and CDR2 YYNGEE. J lost 0 bases, V lost 0 bases, and 7 bases had no gene match. The CDR3 bases are TGTGCCAGCAGCGTAGGGGCTAGCGGGGGGACCTACCAAGAGACCCAGTACTTC. It is translated as CASSVGASGGTYQETQYF.

Many counts were recorded for this clonotype. The rearrangement links TRBV12-3 or TRBV12-4 to TRBJ1-6, with 8 nucleotides matching TRBD1. The V gene end was trimmed by 5 bases and the J gene end by 7 bases; junction bases not matched to a gene: 7. This CDR3 spans 15 amino acids. CDR3 bases: TGTGCCAGCAGTATCAGCCGGGACAGGAATTCACCCCTCCACTTT. Translation: CASSISRDRNSPLHF.

In the case of this clonotype: The junction shows a germline mismatch at one end, possibly a read error. V usage is TRBV24-1 and J usage is TRBJ2-7; the D is unclear. The CDR3 covers 10 residues. Germline CDR1 KGHDR, CDR2 SFDVKD. CDR3 protein: CAASLYEQYF. DNA for the CDR3: TGTGCCGCCAGTTTATACGAGCAGTACTTC.

Here the CDR3 reads CASRDRVINGYTF. The CDR3 DNA follows: TGTGCCAGCAGGGACAGGGTGATTAATGGCTACACCTTC. V usage is TRBV2 and J usage is TRBJ1-2; 8 bases are shared with TRBD1. The V gene's germline CDR1 is SNHLY and CDR2 FYNNEI. The CDR3 runs 13 residues. The V gene end was trimmed by 6 bases and the J gene end by 6 bases; junction bases not matched to a gene: 6.

This clonotype was detected many times. This chain connects TRBV6-1 to TRBJ1-2; D not resolved. The CDR3 loop spans 12 amino acids. Germline CDR1 reads MNHNS; CDR2 reads SASEGT. V gave up 0 bases and J gave up 5 bases, with 4 bases separating them. The CDR3 nucleotides read TGTGCCAGCAGTGAAGCGGGGTATGGCTACACCTTC. This codes for CASSEAGYGYTF.

This clonotype was picked up a small number of times. The CDR3 sequence is CASSLGAAVTSGTEQYF. DNA for the CDR3: TGCGCCAGCAGCTTGGGAGCGGCGGTAACTAGCGGGACAGAGCAGTACTTC. V gene TRBV5-1 combines with J gene TRBJ2-7; TRBD2 matches 10 bases. The ends lost 0 bases at V and 7 bases at J; junction bases unmatched: 13. From germline, CDR1 is SGHRS and CDR2 YFSETQ. The CDR3 totals 17 residues. Variable domain in full (rest from reference TRBV5-1 and TRBJ2-7): KAGVTQTPRYLIKTRGQQVTLSCSPISGHRSVSWYQQTPGQGLQFLFEYFSETQRNKGNFPGRFSGRQFSNSRSEMNVSTLELGDSALYLCASSLGAAVTSGTEQYFGPGTRLTVT.

This clonotype was picked up many times. The J gene is TRBJ2-3, the V gene TRBV7-8; possible D gene TRBD2, 6 bases. This CDR3 contains 15 residues. The V end was cut by 4 bases, the J end by 6 bases, with 17 bases between. Germline CDR1 and CDR2: SGHVS and FQNEAQ. The chain's CDR3 is CASSYPGEDGDTQYF. The CDR3 DNA follows: TGTGCCAGCAGCTACCCCGGGGAGGATGGCGATACGCAGTATTTT.

The V and J genes are TRBV20-1 and TRBJ1-5; the match to TRBD1 covers 11 bases. Germline CDR1 reads DFQATT; CDR2 reads SNEGSKA (reference sequence). The junction had 7 bases not matched to a gene; V was cut back by 3 bases and J by 9 bases. CDR3 length: 14 residues. The CDR3 protein is CSASGTGGVGPQHF. CDR3 nucleotides: TGCAGTGCTAGTGGGACAGGGGGTGTGGGGCCCCAGCATTTT.

This clonotype was recorded many times. The CDR3 loop is CATSDFAGGFWSQPQHF. In DNA, the CDR3 is TGTGCCACCAGTGATTTCGCAGGGGGGTTTTGGAGTCAGCCCCAGCATTTT. This sequence joins TRBV24-1 and TRBJ1-5, with 7 nucleotides matching TRBD1. The trim removed 1 base at V and 6 bases at J, leaving 11 bases unmatched. Germline-derived CDR1 and CDR2 are KGHDR and SFDVKD. The CDR3 runs 17 residues.

The genes are TRBV7-2 and TRBJ1-6, with D unresolved. The germline V gene encodes CDR1 SGHTA and CDR2 FQGNSA. Trimming pared 3 bases from V and 8 bases from J, leaving 8 bases between. This CDR3 spans 13 amino acids. The chain's CDR3 is CASSFQFDSPLHF. Here the CDR3 DNA reads TGTGCCAGCAGCTTCCAGTTTGATTCACCCCTCCACTTT.

This chain connects TRBV20-1 to TRBJ2-1; 7 nucleotides line up with TRBD2. The CDR3 runs to 14 residues. V lost 1 base to trimming and J lost 3 bases; unmatched junction nucleotides: 3. CDR1 DFQATT and CDR2 SNEGSKA come from the germline V gene (reference sequence). In DNA, the CDR3 is TGCAGTGCTAGAGTTGGGGGGGGCTACAATGAGCAGTTCTTC. It yields the protein CSARVGGGYNEQFF.

In regard to this clonotype: It may be a read error: a sequence one base away is much more abundant. V usage is TRBV2 and J usage is TRBJ2-1; D ambiguous. This CDR3 contains 12 residues. Trimming removed 8 bases from V and 5 bases from J, with 10 bases in between. In germline, CDR1 is SNHLY, CDR2 FYNNEI. The CDR3 DNA reads TGTGCCAGCCCTGGGATCGACAATGAGCAGTTCTTC. Its translation is CASPGIDNEQFF.

The chain recombines TRBV11-2 with TRBJ2-7; TRBD1 is a possible D gene (6 bases). Deletions cut 3 bases from V and 3 bases from J, with 15 bases between. Germline V gene lookup returns CDR1 SGHAT and CDR2 FQNNGV. The CDR3 spans 15 residues. The CDR3 is CASSFPGTRFYEQYF. Written as DNA, the CDR3 is TGTGCCAGCAGCTTCCCCGGGACAAGATTCTACGAGCAGTACTTC.

In this sample, this clonotype turned up many times. V gene TRBV19 combines with J gene TRBJ2-7; possibly TRBD1 for D (5 bases). The ends were cut back, 6 bases at V and 0 bases at J, with 12 bases in the middle. The length of the CDR3 is 14 residues. Germline lookup yields CDR1 LNHDA and CDR2 SQIVND (reference sequence). The CDR3 DNA reads as TGTGCCAGTAGAGACAGTTCCGACTCCTACGAGCAGTACTTC. This codes for CASRDSSDSYEQYF.

This clonotype was seen a few times. The J gene is TRBJ2-3, the V gene TRBV9; D unresolved. Germline V gene sequence: CDR1 SGDLS, CDR2 YYNGEE. Trimming shortened V by 0 bases and J by 0 bases, and 5 bases separated the two germline ends. This CDR3 is 14 amino acids long. DNA of the CDR3: TGTGCCAGCAGCGTAGGCCATAGCACAGATACGCAGTATTTT. It codes for CASSVGHSTDTQYF.

This clonotype came up a few times. The V and J genes are TRBV20-1 and TRBJ1-5; D not certain. The CDR3 is 13 amino acids. Trimming removed 7 bases from V and 10 bases from J, with 20 bases in between. The germline V gene encodes CDR1 DFQATT and CDR2 SNEGSKA (reference sequence). Here the CDR3 reads CSGRAVNNSPQHF. CDR3 nucleotide sequence: TGCAGTGGGAGGGCAGTGAACAATTCACCCCAGCATTTT.

For the CDR3, the DNA is TGTGCCAGTAGTAGGGGGGACAGATGGGAGCAGTACTTC. Encoded protein: CASSRGDRWEQYF. The chain employs TRBV19 and TRBJ2-7; possibly TRBD1 for D (7 bases). The V gene lost 4 bases and the J gene lost 7 bases, with 14 bases spanning the gap. The CDR3 is 13 amino acids. Germline V gene sequence: CDR1 LNHDA, CDR2 SQIVND (reference sequence).

This clonotype was seen only once. The chain links TRBV12-3 or TRBV12-4 to TRBJ2-5; 7 bases agree with TRBD2. Losses at the gene ends were 4 bases for V and 4 bases for J; bases not matched to a gene: 6. The CDR3 is 14 residues long. The CDR3 sequence is CASSSPGLGETQYF. The CDR3 nucleotides are TGTGCCAGCAGTTCCCCCGGACTAGGAGAGACCCAGTACTTC.

V is TRBV27 and J is TRBJ1-4; TRBD1 is a possible D gene (5 bases). Germline loops: CDR1 MNHEY, CDR2 SMNVEV (reference sequence). This CDR3 has 15 residues. Deletions cut 5 bases from V and 12 bases from J, with 22 bases between. As DNA, the CDR3 is TGTGCCAGCAGTCTACGGAGCGGCAGACGGGGGGAACTGTTTTTT. It translates to CASSLRSGRRGELFF. The whole variable domain, filled in from reference TRBV27 and TRBJ1-4, reads EAQVTQNPRYLITVTGKKLTVTCSQNMNHEYMSWYRQDPGLGLRQIYYSMNVEVTDKGDVPEGYKVSRKEKRNFPLILESPSPNQTSLYFCASSLRSGRRGELFFGSGTQLSVL.

There are a few counts of this clonotype. The V and J genes are TRBV11-2 and TRBJ1-4; D is unresolved. This CDR3 comprises 14 residues. The V gene lost 1 base and the J gene lost 7 bases, with 10 bases spanning the gap. CDR1 and CDR2 from the germline V gene are SGHAT and FQNNGV. The CDR3 DNA is TGTGCCAGCAGCTTAGCATCTTCTGGTGAAAAACTGTTTTTT. This translates into CASSLASSGEKLFF. The whole variable domain, filled in from reference TRBV11-2 and TRBJ1-4, reads EAGVAQSPRYKIIEKRQSVAFWCNPISGHATLYWYQQILGQGPKLLIQFQNNGVVDDSQLPKDRFSAERLKGVDSTLKIQPAKLEDSAVYLCASSLASSGEKLFFGSGTQLSVL.

On this clonotype itself: With a much larger clone just one base away, this may be a read error. This chain uses TRBV19 with TRBJ1-1; perhaps TRBD1 as D (6 bases). CDR1 LNHDA and CDR2 SQIVND come from the germline V gene (reference sequence). CDR3 length: 15 residues. Trimming stripped 5 bases from V and 3 bases from J, with 16 bases between. CDR3 nucleotide sequence: TGTGCCAGTAGTCTAGGGGGAATCCCCCACACTGAAGCTTTCTTT. As protein: CASSLGGIPHTEAFF.

This clonotype was seen repeatedly, ten times or more. The chain combines TRBV20-1 with TRBJ1-6; possible D gene TRBD1, 5 bases. The length of the CDR3 is 14 residues. CDR1 is DFQATT and CDR2 is SNEGSKA in the germline V gene (reference sequence). DNA for the CDR3: TGCGGCGGTAATGTTGGGCAGGGAGATTCACCCCTCCACTTT. As protein: CGGNVGQGDSPLHF.

This chain uses TRBV12-3 or TRBV12-4 with TRBJ1-3; 7 nucleotides line up with TRBD1. The V segment lost 5 bases and the J segment 4 bases; nucleotides outside the gene matches: 8. The CDR3 spans 15 residues. CDR3 nucleotides: TGTGCCAGCAGTCTAGACAGGGAGAGAGGAAACACCATATATTTT. This encodes CASSLDRERGNTIYF.

The V gene is TRBV24-1, the J gene TRBJ1-5; TRBD1 agrees at 8 bases. This CDR3 comprises 11 residues. Germline assignment: CDR1 KGHDR and CDR2 SFDVKD. V dropped 9 bases and J dropped 14; count of bases not matched to a gene: 8. CDR3 DNA sequence: TGTGCCACCCAGGACAGGGAAGGGGAGCATTTT. It specifies CATQDREGEHF.